The next 30 T cell receptor beta chains were all read from a single sample in a study of blood T cell repertoires in COVID-19. The repertoire was sequenced with immunoSEQ multiplex PCR; TCRdb's copy has only in-frame clones and lacks some. Altogether roughly 180,000 clones are present, approximately 84% being singletons, with the ten largest covering about 5.7%. Input material: PBMCs or T cells enriched from blood (not recorded which). The receptors originated from a woman in her thirties or forties with acute COVID-19.

The chain has TRBV7-8 and TRBJ2-3; TRBD2 agrees at 8 bases. Trimming at V came to 5 bases and at J to 3 bases, leaving 7 bases not matched to a gene. This CDR3 has 15 residues. Per the germline V gene, CDR1 is SGHVS and CDR2 is FQNEAQ. DNA of the CDR3: TGTGCCAGCAGCCTAAGCGGGAGCGGAACAGATACGCAGTATTTT. This encodes CASSLSGSGTDTQYF.

In this sample, this clone turned up a few times. CDR3 in DNA: TGTGCCAGCAGCTTCGGACAGGGAGGAGAAGCTTTCTTT. As protein: CASSFGQGGEAFF. The chain is built from TRBV7-9 and TRBJ1-1; 8 bases fit TRBD1. CDR1 and CDR2 (germline): SEHNR, FQNEAQ (reference sequence). Losses at the gene ends were 3 bases for V and 8 bases for J; bases not matched to a gene: 5. The CDR3 is made up of 13 amino acids.

CDR3 nucleotide sequence: TGTGCCAGCTCACCGACAGGGAACACTGAAGCTTTCTTT. It translates to CASSPTGNTEAFF. V and J are TRBV18 and TRBJ1-1; a possible D gene is TRBD1 (6 bases). Germline assignment: CDR1 KGHSH and CDR2 LQKENI. V was cut by 3 bases and J by 1 base, with 6 bases left in between. The CDR3 covers 13 residues.

This chain uses TRBV20-1 with TRBJ1-1; D possibly corresponds to TRBD1 (5 bases). CDR3 size: 14 residues. Germline CDR1 DFQATT, CDR2 SNEGSKA (reference sequence). Trimming took 3 bases from V and 4 from J, leaving 15 bases between them. In DNA form, the CDR3 reads TGCAGTGCTAGTCCGCCCCCGGGGGGCACTGAAGCTTTCTTT. This sequence encodes CSASPPPGGTEAFF.

The chain combines TRBV4-1 with TRBJ1-2; D gene ambiguous. Deletions cut 1 base from V and 0 bases from J, with 18 bases between. The CDR3 is made up of 18 amino acids. Looked up from germline, CDR1 is MGHRA and CDR2 is YSYEKL. The CDR3, as DNA: TGCGCCAGCAGCCAAGCCCGTGGTGGAACAGACGCTAACTATGGCTACACCTTC. Translated: CASSQARGGTDANYGYTF.

This clone has a handful of counts. This chain connects TRBV7-9 to TRBJ2-1, with 8 bases matching TRBD1. Germline V lookup: CDR1 SEHNR, CDR2 FQNEAQ (reference sequence). This CDR3 has 14 residues. After removal of 3 bases from V and 8 bases from J, the junction contained 6 bases not matched to a gene. The CDR3 DNA follows: TGTGCCAGCAGCTTTGGACAGGGTGTGGATGAGCAGTTCTTC. Translation: CASSFGQGVDEQFF.

The V gene is TRBV7-8, the J gene TRBJ2-7, with 11 bases fitting TRBD2. V was pared by 5 bases and J by 0 bases, with 9 bases of the junction left unmatched. From germline, CDR1 is SGHVS and CDR2 FQNEAQ. The length of the CDR3 is 17 residues. The CDR3 DNA follows: TGTGCCAGCAGCCGCGGGACTAGCGGTAAGAGCTCCTACGAGCAGTACTTC. This encodes CASSRGTSGKSSYEQYF.

This clone was observed a few times. V gene TRBV30 combines with J gene TRBJ1-2, with a tentative D call TRBD1 (5 bases). V was pared by 4 bases and J by 2 bases, with 8 bases between. This CDR3 spans 12 amino acids. Germline V lookup: CDR1 GTSNPN, CDR2 SVGIG (reference sequence). Here the CDR3 DNA reads TGTGCCTGGAATGGGGCCAACTATGGCTACACCTTC. Translated, it gives CAWNGANYGYTF.

The chain combines TRBV4-2 with TRBJ2-2; TRBD1 agrees at 7 bases. The CDR3 has 16 amino acids. Unmatched junction bases numbered 4, after V lost 1 base and J lost 2 bases. The germline V gene encodes CDR1 LGHNA and CDR2 YNFKEQ. The CDR3 reads CASSQVTGVNTGELFF. The CDR3 DNA follows: TGTGCCAGCAGCCAAGTCACAGGGGTAAACACCGGGGAGCTGTTTTTT.

The chain uses TRBV18 and TRBJ2-1, with TRBD2 matching over 13 bases. Germline V gives CDR1 KGHSH, CDR2 LQKENI. This CDR3 is 18 amino acids long. V dropped 2 bases and J dropped 2; count of bases not matched to a gene: 6. CDR3: CASSPNQLAGGAYNEQFF. The CDR3 coding sequence is TGTGCCAGCTCACCAAATCAACTAGCGGGGGGGGCCTACAATGAGCAGTTCTTC.

This clone has just one count. This chain links TRBV2 with TRBJ2-3; the D is unclear. Trimming removed 6 bases at V and 0 bases at J, with 4 bases between. The CDR3 has 12 residues. Germline CDR1 is SNHLY and CDR2 is FYNNEI. The DNA of the CDR3 is TGTGCCAGCAGATCTAGCACAGATACGCAGTATTTT. This sequence encodes CASRSSTDTQYF.

This rearrangement joins TRBV9 to TRBJ1-2; TRBD1 might be the D (6 bases). Germline CDR1 is SGDLS and CDR2 is YYNGEE. The ends were cut back, 3 bases at V and 8 bases at J, with 17 bases in the middle. This CDR3 has 14 residues. CDR3 region: CASSAYKGEGGYTF. As DNA, the CDR3 is TGTGCCAGCAGCGCGTATAAGGGGGAAGGGGGCTACACCTTC.

V is TRBV28 and J is TRBJ2-1; a weak D match, TRBD2 (6 bases). CDR3 length equals 15 residues. Looked up from germline, CDR1 is MDHEN and CDR2 is SYDVKM. Between the trimmed V and J ends, which lost 5 bases and 9 bases, there was a span of 20 bases. CDR3 sequence: CASSPWGSGGLEQFF. The CDR3 DNA is TGTGCCAGCAGTCCCTGGGGTAGCGGCGGGCTTGAGCAGTTCTTC.

The chain joins TRBV6-5 to TRBJ2-1, with D tentatively TRBD2 (5 bases). The V end lost 5 bases, the J end lost 3 bases, and 8 bases lay between the germline ends. The CDR3 loop spans 13 amino acids. Germline V gene data show CDR1 as MNHEY and CDR2 as SVGAGI. The DNA for the CDR3 is TGTGCCAGCAGTCCCCGGGACTACAATGAGCAGTTCTTC. Translation gives CASSPRDYNEQFF.

This clone was detected a few times. The V and J genes are TRBV7-2 and TRBJ2-1; 8 nucleotides agree with TRBD2. The CDR3 is 15 residues long. Trimming cost V 2 bases and J 6 bases; bases outside gene matches: 6. CDR1 and CDR2 (germline): SGHTA, FQGNSA. This CDR3 reads CASSLSLSGSNEQFF. CDR3 nucleotides: TGTGCCAGCAGCTTATCTTTAAGCGGGAGCAATGAGCAGTTCTTC.

This clone is a singleton in its sample. The chain uses TRBV7-9 and TRBJ1-2; the D gene is possibly TRBD1 (5 bases). Deletions cut 5 bases from V and 4 bases from J, with 14 bases between. The germline V gene has CDR1 SEHNR and CDR2 FQNEAQ (reference sequence). The CDR3 has 14 residues. The CDR3 DNA sequence: TGTGCCAGCAGCCCCGCCGGCGGGACCTATGGCTACACCTTC. Protein: CASSPAGGTYGYTF.

This clone occurred a few times. The J gene is TRBJ2-2, the V gene TRBV6-1; TRBD2 agrees at 10 bases. J was trimmed by 5 bases and V by 3 bases; bases with no gene match: 3. Germline loops: CDR1 MNHNS, CDR2 SASEGT. The CDR3 length is 15 residues. CDR3 nucleotide sequence: TGTGCCAGCAGTGAGCCAGCGGGAGGGACCGGGGAGCTGTTTTTT. Its protein product is CASSEPAGGTGELFF.

The CDR3 reads CASSEPTAGSGSIGELFF. CDR3 coding DNA: TGTGCCAGCAGTGAACCCACCGCCGGGAGCGGGAGTATCGGGGAGCTGTTTTTT. This chain uses TRBV25-1 with TRBJ2-2, with 8 nucleotides matching TRBD2. The trim removed 2 bases at V and 7 bases at J, leaving 15 bases unmatched. CDR3 length: 18 residues. Per germline, CDR1 MGHDK and CDR2 SYGVNS.

The chain joins TRBV7-9 to TRBJ1-4, with D unresolved. The length of the CDR3 is 14 residues. V lost 4 bases and J lost 8, with 14 bases in between. Germline CDR1 and CDR2: SEHNR and FQNEAQ (reference sequence). Here the CDR3 reads CASSSPGVREKLFF. The CDR3, as DNA: TGTGCCAGCAGCTCCCCCGGGGTTAGGGAAAAACTGTTTTTT.

This chain uses TRBV19 with TRBJ2-1, with 8 bases aligning to TRBD2. V shed 3 bases and J 2 bases; nucleotides not matched to a gene: 6. The CDR3 length is 16 residues. The germline V gene has CDR1 LNHDA and CDR2 SQIVND (reference sequence). CDR3 nucleotide sequence: TGTGCCAGTAGTATGAGCGGGAGTATCGCCTACAATGAGCAGTTCTTC. Translated: CASSMSGSIAYNEQFF.

The V and J genes are TRBV3-1 (or the pseudogene TRBV3-2) and TRBJ1-2; 8 bases are a match to TRBD1. The germline CDR1 and CDR2 sequences are LGHDT and YNNKEL (reference sequence). This CDR3 is 15 amino acids long. V shed 0 bases and J 7 bases; nucleotides not matched to a gene: 7. This CDR3 reads CASSQDPQGAGGYTF. CDR3 nucleotides: TGTGCCAGCAGCCAAGATCCGCAGGGGGCAGGTGGCTACACCTTC.

The chain has TRBV21-1 and TRBJ2-1; the table names TRBD1, a call not compared with the DNA. TRBV21-1 is recorded as a pseudogene. The CDR3 is 15 residues long. The CDR3 loop is CASSKATGGSDEQFF. For the CDR3, the DNA is TGTGCCAGCAGCAAAGCGACAGGGGGCTCGGATGAGCAGTTCTTC.

V is TRBV27 and J is TRBJ2-1, with D possibly TRBD1 on 6 matching bases. The CDR3 is made up of 14 amino acids. The ends were cut back, 5 bases at V and 8 bases at J, with 16 bases in the middle. Germline-derived CDR1 and CDR2 are MNHEY and SMNVEV (reference sequence). CDR3 DNA: TGTGCCAGCAGTCGGAAACAGGGCGACGATGAGCAGTTCTTC. This gives the protein CASSRKQGDDEQFF.

This clone was found once. V gene TRBV12-3 or TRBV12-4 combines with J gene TRBJ2-1; TRBD2 aligns across 7 bases. This CDR3 region has 12 residues. V was clipped by 6 bases and J by 12 bases; unmatched bases: 8. In nucleotides, the CDR3 is TGTGCCAGCAGCAGTTCTAGCGGTACGCAGTTCTTC. It codes for CASSSSSGTQFF.

The chain employs TRBV10-1 and TRBJ2-2; no reliable D call. Trimming removed 0 bases at V and 5 bases at J, with 7 bases between. CDR3 length: 14 residues. Germline V gene lookup returns CDR1 WNHNN and CDR2 SYGVQD (reference sequence). The CDR3 spells CASSESTLTGELFF. The CDR3 DNA reads TGCGCCAGCAGTGAGTCGACACTGACCGGGGAGCTGTTTTTT.

V usage is TRBV7-8 and J usage is TRBJ2-3; no firm D call. Trimming pared 7 bases from V and 4 bases from J, leaving 15 bases between. The CDR3 is 14 amino acids. Germline CDR1 and CDR2: SGHVS and FQNEAQ. CDR3 nucleotide sequence: TGTGCCAGCACCCCGCGGCGGAGTGCAGATACGCAGTATTTT. It specifies CASTPRRSADTQYF.

The chain uses TRBV4-1 and TRBJ1-1; D is ambiguous. This CDR3 has 18 residues. Germline V CDR1 and CDR2: MGHRA, YSYEKL. Trimming removed 3 bases from V and 1 base from J, with 21 bases in between. CDR3 residues: CASSQVSSLGQANTEAFF. The CDR3 coding sequence is TGCGCCAGCAGCCAGGTCTCCAGCCTCGGCCAGGCGAACACTGAAGCTTTCTTT.

Here the CDR3 reads CASSLGQTLYGYTF. CDR3 sequence (DNA): TGTGCCAGCAGCTTGGGACAAACCCTCTATGGCTACACCTTC. V and J are TRBV5-4 and TRBJ1-2, with unresolved D. CDR1 and CDR2 from the germline V gene are SGHNT and YYREEE (reference sequence). The length of the CDR3 is 14 residues. Trimming removed 0 bases at V and 4 bases at J, with 10 bases between. Combining the CDR3 with reference TRBV5-4 and TRBJ1-2 gives the whole variable domain ETGVTQSPTHLIKTRGQQVTLRCSSQSGHNTVSWYQQALGQGPQFIFQYYREEENGRGNFPPRFSGLQFPNYSSELNVNALELDDSALYLCASSLGQTLYGYTFGSGTRLTVV.

The chain recombines TRBV4-2 with TRBJ2-1; 7 nucleotides agree with TRBD2. The germline CDR1 and CDR2 sequences are LGHNA and YNFKEQ. The CDR3 totals 16 residues. Unmatched junction bases numbered 10, after V lost 0 bases and J lost 8 bases. The DNA of the CDR3 is TGTGCCAGCAGCCAAGAATCCAGCGGGATTCGGTATGAGCAGTTCTTC. It specifies CASSQESSGIRYEQFF.

The rearrangement links TRBV7-2 to TRBJ2-7; no reliable D call. The CDR3 is 15 amino acids. Germline-derived CDR1 and CDR2 are SGHTA and FQGNSA. V shed 1 base and J shed 6 bases, with 16 bases lying between them. This CDR3 reads CASSLVACRGCEQYF. The DNA of the CDR3 is TGTGCCAGCAGCTTAGTGGCCTGCCGCGGCTGCGAGCAGTACTTC.